One TCR beta chain is described in this entry. Its antigen is unidentified. The source of the sample is a study of T-cell reconstitution after alpha-beta-depleted transplantation in children. Findings of the study overall: Diversity of TCRbeta at day 60 was high in some patients, arising from surviving recipient T cells and thymic progenitors.

Unique molecular identifiers were incorporated during preparation of the TCRbeta library. TCRdb itself ran the PCR reads through MiXCR, one entry per CDR3 protein. This sample has 200,000 to 300,000 distinct CDR3 sequences, with roughly a quarter found just once. CDR3 size: 13 residues. Per the germline V gene, CDR1 is SGDLS and CDR2 is YYNGEE. V was clipped by 3 bases and J by 7 bases, with 11 bases between them. The chain recombines TRBV9 with TRBJ2-4; D is undetermined. Sample: PBMCs, mostly from graft donor cells, taken 360 days after TCRalphabeta/CD19-depleted stem cell transplant. This TCR came from a female patient aged 2 to 10 who had a stem cell transplant for congenital amegakaryocytic thrombocytopenia, so the T cells may come from the graft donor. CDR3: CASSGRHRNIQYF. CDR3 DNA sequence: TGTGCCAGCAGCGGACGGCACCGGAACATTCAGTACTTC.